A single sample is the source of the 27 T cell receptor beta chains below, sequenced in a study of T cell responses to AZD1222 COVID-19 vaccine. Generated by immunoSEQ multiplex PCR, the TCRdb table keeps only in-frame clones and is missing some. This table has 95,000 to 150,000 clones, about 89% appearing once. Sequenced here: peripheral blood, sampled on day 0 of AZD1222 vaccination. The receptors derive from an adult in good health.

This clone came up once. This chain connects TRBV7-9 to TRBJ2-1, with 7 bases aligning to TRBD1. Germline lookup yields CDR1 SEHNR and CDR2 FQNEAQ (reference sequence). The ends lost 1 base at V and 3 bases at J; junction bases unmatched: 12. The CDR3 consists of 18 residues. The DNA for the CDR3 is TGTGCCAGCAGCTTAGTCAGGGAGACAGGGTCAGGCTACAATGAGCAGTTCTTC. This encodes CASSLVRETGSGYNEQFF.

V is TRBV5-1 and J is TRBJ2-1, with 12 bases fitting TRBD1. Germline CDR1 and CDR2: SGHRS and YFSETQ. The trim removed 4 bases at V and 6 bases at J, leaving 5 bases unmatched. This CDR3 spans 15 amino acids. As DNA, the CDR3 is TGCGCCAGCAGCCGGGACAGGGGGCTTGGCAATGAGCAGTTCTTC. This gives the protein CASSRDRGLGNEQFF.

This clone was seen more than once but under ten times. The chain recombines TRBV19 with TRBJ2-7, with 13 bases aligning to TRBD2. Germline CDR1 and CDR2: LNHDA and SQIVND (reference sequence). Trimming at V came to 5 bases and at J to 5 bases, leaving 6 bases not matched to a gene. CDR3 length equals 15 residues. The CDR3 bases are TGTGCCAGTAGTCCGGGACTAGCGGGATTCCACGAGCAGTACTTC. Protein product: CASSPGLAGFHEQYF.

This chain uses TRBV7-3 with TRBJ1-1; D uncertain. Between the trimmed V and J ends, which lost 0 bases and 4 bases, there was a span of 6 bases. This CDR3 is 13 amino acids long. Germline CDR1 SGHTA, CDR2 FQGTGA. As DNA, the CDR3 is TGTGCCAGCAGCTTAACAGGGTCCACTGAAGCTTTCTTT. Encoded protein: CASSLTGSTEAFF.

The V and J genes are TRBV19 and TRBJ1-1; D is uncertain. This CDR3 has 15 residues. V lost 3 bases, J lost 1 base, and 12 bases lay in between. Germline lookup yields CDR1 LNHDA and CDR2 SQIVND (reference sequence). CDR3 nucleotide sequence: TGTGCCAGTAGTATTGCGTCCACAGCGAACACTGAAGCTTTCTTT. Protein product: CASSIASTANTEAFF.

The V call is TRBV5-1, the J call TRBJ1-4, with 7 bases lining up with TRBD1. The germline V gene encodes CDR1 SGHRS and CDR2 YFSETQ. This CDR3 comprises 17 residues. Unmatched junction bases numbered 13, after V lost 3 bases and J lost 5 bases. CDR3 DNA sequence: TGCGCCAGCAGCTGGATATCAGGGGGATGGAACAATGAAAAACTGTTTTTT. This gives the protein CASSWISGGWNNEKLFF.

This clone was picked up a small number of times. This chain connects TRBV7-6 to TRBJ2-1; 9 nucleotides line up with TRBD1. From germline, CDR1 is SGHVS and CDR2 FNYEAQ. The CDR3 contains 15 residues. With 2 bases clipped from V and 4 bases from J, the junction kept 3 bases outside the gene matches. Here the CDR3 reads CASSLRQGEYNEQFF. The DNA of the CDR3 is TGTGCCAGCAGCTTAAGACAGGGGGAATACAATGAGCAGTTCTTC.

The chain joins TRBV6-5 to TRBJ2-5; 7 bases map to TRBD1. The ends lost 7 bases at V and 1 base at J; junction bases unmatched: 9. The length of the CDR3 is 15 residues. The V gene's germline CDR1 is MNHEY and CDR2 SVGAGI. The CDR3 loop is CASNLLGTVQETQYF. CDR3 bases: TGTGCCAGCAACCTCCTGGGGACAGTCCAAGAGACCCAGTACTTC.

The rearrangement links TRBV20-1 to TRBJ2-7; no definite D call. Trimming took 5 bases from V and 8 from J, leaving 10 bases between them. The V gene's germline CDR1 is DFQATT and CDR2 SNEGSKA (reference sequence). The CDR3 consists of 10 residues. The CDR3 sequence is CSAYSSQQYF. CDR3 nucleotide sequence: TGCAGTGCTTACAGCTCCCAGCAGTACTTC.

The chain has TRBV9 and TRBJ2-7, with TRBD2 identical over 7 bases. Trimming took 0 bases from V and 3 from J; bases not matched to a gene: 12. The CDR3 is 17 amino acids. CDR1 SGDLS and CDR2 YYNGEE come from the germline V gene. This CDR3 is CASSVDGGDAGYYEQYF. The DNA of the CDR3 is TGTGCCAGCAGCGTAGATGGGGGGGACGCGGGGTACTACGAGCAGTACTTC.

V usage is TRBV7-9 and J usage is TRBJ2-1; D assignment may be TRBD1 or TRBD2 (5 bases each). Trimming removed 3 bases at V and 5 bases at J, with 14 bases between. Germline V gene data show CDR1 as SEHNR and CDR2 as FQNEAQ (reference sequence). CDR3 length equals 15 residues. CDR3 nucleotides: TGTGCCAGCAGCTTCCCAGAGCAGGGACACAATGAGCAGTTCTTC. Its protein product is CASSFPEQGHNEQFF.

This sequence joins TRBV18 and TRBJ2-7; 9 bases match TRBD2. Looked up from germline, CDR1 is KGHSH and CDR2 is LQKENI. The CDR3 sequence is 16 residues long. With 4 bases clipped from V and 2 bases from J, the junction kept 9 bases outside the gene matches. The CDR3 sequence is CASSRTGLAPAYEQYF. As DNA, the CDR3 is TGTGCCAGCTCACGGACAGGACTAGCGCCAGCCTACGAGCAGTACTTC.

The chain has TRBV6-5 and TRBJ1-3; D gene ambiguous. Germline lookup yields CDR1 MNHEY and CDR2 SVGAGI. CDR3 size: 15 residues. Trimming cost V 2 bases and J 4 bases, with 12 bases left between them. CDR3 in DNA: TGTGCCAGCAGTTACGGGCGGAATCAGGGAAACACCATATATTTT. Encoded protein: CASSYGRNQGNTIYF.

The chain joins TRBV29-1 to TRBJ2-4, with 9 bases matching TRBD1. The CDR3 covers 15 residues. Germline V gene lookup returns CDR1 SQVTM and CDR2 ANQGSEA. V dropped 6 bases and J dropped 2; count of bases not matched to a gene: 8. For the CDR3, the DNA is TGCAGCGTGCTGGACAGGGGAAAGACCAAAAACATTCAGTACTTC. Protein sequence: CSVLDRGKTKNIQYF.

Only a few counts were recorded for this clone. The same CDR3 also results from other DNA sequences found in this sample. The chain is built from TRBV7-8 and TRBJ1-1, with D hard to call. Trimming stripped 3 bases from V and 1 base from J, with 0 bases between. Germline CDR1 SGHVS, CDR2 FQNEAQ. The CDR3 is 11 residues long. CDR3 nucleotides: TGTGCCAGCAGCTTGAACACTGAAGCTTTCTTT. As protein: CASSLNTEAFF.

The CDR3 coding sequence is TGTGCCAGCAGCCATTCACAGGGGCCTAAAGCTTTCTTT. It translates to CASSHSQGPKAFF. The chain uses TRBV3-1 (or the pseudogene TRBV3-2) and TRBJ1-1, with 7 bases fitting TRBD1. Germline lookup yields CDR1 LGHDT and CDR2 YNNKEL (reference sequence). The CDR3 extends over 13 amino acids. The V gene end was trimmed by 3 bases and the J gene end by 9 bases; junction bases not matched to a gene: 7.

The J gene is TRBJ1-2, the V gene TRBV11-2; possible D gene TRBD1, 6 bases. The germline V gene encodes CDR1 SGHAT and CDR2 FQNNGV. This CDR3 contains 14 residues. Trimming removed 2 bases at V and 7 bases at J, with 14 bases between. As DNA, the CDR3 is TGTGCCAGCAGCTTAAGTAGGGCAGGGGTTGGCTACACCTTC. Protein product: CASSLSRAGVGYTF.

The chain has TRBV6-2 or TRBV6-3 and TRBJ2-4, with a tentative D call TRBD1 (6 bases). CDR1 MNHEY and CDR2 SVGEGT come from the germline V gene. The CDR3 is made up of 19 amino acids. Trimming removed 2 bases from V and 0 bases from J, with 20 bases in between. DNA of the CDR3: TGTGCCAGCAGTTACAGAGGGGGAGTCCCTGGACCAGCCAAAAACATTCAGTACTTC. Protein product: CASSYRGGVPGPAKNIQYF.

The rearrangement uses TRBV28 and TRBJ1-2; D ambiguous. Per germline, CDR1 MDHEN and CDR2 SYDVKM. The ends were cut back, 4 bases at V and 1 base at J, with 16 bases in the middle. The CDR3 totals 16 residues. The chain's CDR3 is CASSWALNRLNYGYTF. The CDR3 DNA reads TGTGCCAGCAGTTGGGCCCTAAACAGACTTAACTATGGCTACACCTTC.

This clone was recorded only once. The chain carries TRBV5-1 and TRBJ2-1; the match to TRBD1 covers 8 bases. This CDR3 contains 13 residues. CDR1 is SGHRS, CDR2 YFSETQ, per germline. The CDR3, as DNA: TGCGCTCTTAGGCAGGGGGCGCGGAATGAGCAGTTCTTC. Protein sequence: CALRQGARNEQFF.

The chain carries TRBV7-9 and TRBJ2-7; 11 positions agree with TRBD2. V trimming: 5 bases; J trimming: 4 bases; junction bases outside the gene matches: 7. Germline V CDR1 and CDR2: SEHNR, FQNEAQ (reference sequence). This CDR3 is 15 amino acids long. Written as DNA, the CDR3 is TGTGCCAGCAGCCATAGCGGGAGGGTGACTTACGAGCAGTACTTC. It encodes CASSHSGRVTYEQYF.

This chain links TRBV3-1 (or the pseudogene TRBV3-2) with TRBJ1-1, with TRBD1 identical over 11 bases. This CDR3 has 16 amino acids. Germline values: CDR1 LGHDT, CDR2 YNNKEL (reference sequence). V lost 4 bases to trimming and J lost 5 bases; unmatched junction nucleotides: 9. The CDR3: CASSPTHGTGGTEAFF. The CDR3 coding sequence is TGTGCCAGCAGCCCCACTCACGGGACAGGGGGGACTGAAGCTTTCTTT.

This rearrangement joins TRBV10-3 to TRBJ1-1; 7 bases are a match to TRBD1. This CDR3 has 15 residues. The ends lost 6 bases at V and 5 bases at J; junction bases unmatched: 12. CDR1 ENHRY and CDR2 SYGVKD come from the germline V gene. The CDR3 reads CAISPRDRENTEAFF. As DNA, the CDR3 is TGTGCCATCAGCCCTAGGGACAGAGAAAATACTGAAGCTTTCTTT.

The chain carries TRBV3-1 (or the pseudogene TRBV3-2) and TRBJ1-2; TRBD1 matches at 9 bases. The CDR3 consists of 14 residues. Trimming removed 4 bases from V and 8 bases from J; junction bases left unmatched: 8. CDR1 is LGHDT and CDR2 is YNNKEL in the germline V gene (reference sequence). CDR3 in DNA: TGTGCCAGCAGCCTCCTGGACAGGGGAGGCGGCTACACCTTC. Residues: CASSLLDRGGGYTF.

V and J are TRBV24-1 and TRBJ1-2, with unresolved D. Germline V gene lookup returns CDR1 KGHDR and CDR2 SFDVKD. V was shortened by 5 bases and J by 2 bases, with 11 bases between the two germline ends. This CDR3 region has 14 residues. CDR3 DNA: TGTGCCACCAGTGGCCAAGCACCAAACTATGGCTACACCTTC. Residues: CATSGQAPNYGYTF.

The chain employs TRBV6-5 and TRBJ2-7, with TRBD1 identical over 9 bases. CDR3 length: 15 residues. In germline, CDR1 is MNHEY, CDR2 SVGAGI. Germline trimming cut 4 bases from V and 5 bases from J; bases unmatched to any gene: 9. CDR3: CASSSPGQGSHEQYF. In nucleotides, the CDR3 is TGTGCCAGCAGTTCCCCGGGACAGGGATCCCACGAGCAGTACTTC.

This chain uses TRBV5-5 with TRBJ1-6; no clear D gene. Germline lookup yields CDR1 SGHKS and CDR2 YYEKEE (reference sequence). The ends were cut back, 4 bases at V and 5 bases at J, with 7 bases in the middle. The CDR3 totals 13 residues. CDR3 coding DNA: TGTGCCAGCAGCAAATCACATAATTCACCCCTCCACTTT. Translating it yields CASSKSHNSPLHF.